Below, one TCR beta chain is given with its context. This specimen belongs to a study of cytomegalovirus exposure and HLA in healthy donors. Study in general: A data release that came early held approximately 92 million unique TCRs from HLA-typed donors.

A multiplex PCR was run with 60 Vbeta primers and 13 Jbeta primers. Sequencing used immunoSEQ multiplex PCR; TCRdb keeps in-frame clones, though not all of them. The sample has fewer than 300,000 clones; roughly 89% are singletons. The germline gives CDR1 LNHDA, CDR2 SQIVND (reference sequence). CDR3 length: 13 residues. The junction had 2 bases not matched to a gene; V was cut back by 4 bases and J by 6 bases. The receptor's source is a man between 35 and 55 years old in good health and CMV-seropositive. Input material: PBMCs. The V and J genes are TRBV19 and TRBJ2-7; 11 nucleotides align to TRBD1. CDR3 region: CASSRTGGGEQYF. In DNA, the CDR3 is TGTGCCAGTAGTAGGACAGGGGGCGGCGAGCAGTACTTC.